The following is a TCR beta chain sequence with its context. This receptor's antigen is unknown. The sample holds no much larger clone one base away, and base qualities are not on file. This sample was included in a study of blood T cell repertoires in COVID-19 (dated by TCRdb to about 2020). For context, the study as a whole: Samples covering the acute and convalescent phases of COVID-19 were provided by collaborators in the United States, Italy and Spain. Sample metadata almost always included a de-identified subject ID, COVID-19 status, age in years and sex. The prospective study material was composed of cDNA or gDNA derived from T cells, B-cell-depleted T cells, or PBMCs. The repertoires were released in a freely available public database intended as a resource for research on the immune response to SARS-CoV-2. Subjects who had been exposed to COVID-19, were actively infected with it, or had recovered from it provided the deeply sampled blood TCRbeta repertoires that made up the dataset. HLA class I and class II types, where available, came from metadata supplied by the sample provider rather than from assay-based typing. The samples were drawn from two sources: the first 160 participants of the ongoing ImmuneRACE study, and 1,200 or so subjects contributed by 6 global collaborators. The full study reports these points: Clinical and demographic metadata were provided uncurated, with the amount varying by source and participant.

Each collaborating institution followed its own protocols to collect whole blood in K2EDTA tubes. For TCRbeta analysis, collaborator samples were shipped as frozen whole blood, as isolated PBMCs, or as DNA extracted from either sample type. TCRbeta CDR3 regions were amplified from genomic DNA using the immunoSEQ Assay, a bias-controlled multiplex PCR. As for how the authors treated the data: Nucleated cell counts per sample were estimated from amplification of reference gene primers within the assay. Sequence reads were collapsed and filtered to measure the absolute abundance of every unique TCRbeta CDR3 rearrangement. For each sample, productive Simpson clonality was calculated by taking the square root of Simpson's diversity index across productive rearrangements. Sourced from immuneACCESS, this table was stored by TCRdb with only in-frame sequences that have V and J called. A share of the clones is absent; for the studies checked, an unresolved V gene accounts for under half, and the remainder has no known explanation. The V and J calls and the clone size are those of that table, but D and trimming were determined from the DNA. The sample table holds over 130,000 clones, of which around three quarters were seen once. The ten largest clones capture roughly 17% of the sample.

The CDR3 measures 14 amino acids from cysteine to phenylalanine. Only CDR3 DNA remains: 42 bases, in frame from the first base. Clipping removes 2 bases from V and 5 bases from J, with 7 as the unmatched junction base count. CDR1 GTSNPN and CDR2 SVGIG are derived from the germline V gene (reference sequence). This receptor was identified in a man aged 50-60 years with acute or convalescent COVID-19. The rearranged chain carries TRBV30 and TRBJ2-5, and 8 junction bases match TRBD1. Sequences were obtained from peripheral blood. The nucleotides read TGTGCCTGGAGTCTGACAGGGGTATGGGAGACCCAGTACTTC. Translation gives CAWSLTGVWETQYF.